This T cell receptor (beta chain) is drawn from a study of CD8 T cells in Susac syndrome. Random hexamers were used to reverse transcribe an amount of roughly 0.45 to 1 ug RNA. TCRdb recomputed calls from the immunoSEQ multiplex PCR reads with MiXCR, one row per CDR3 protein. The table has about 210,000 distinct CDR3 sequences, about 94% seen once; the top ten hold approximately 0.15%. CDR1 is SGHDT and CDR2 is YYEEEE in the germline V gene. Deletions cut 2 bases from V and 5 bases from J, with 4 bases between. This CDR3 comprises 11 residues. The receptor was derived from a human donor with Susac syndrome. This rearrangement joins TRBV5-6 to TRBJ1-1; D gene unclear. The sample taken for sequencing was CD4+ T cells from PBMCs. CDR3 sequence (DNA): TGTGCCAGCAGCTTCCAAACTGAAGCTTTCTTT. Its protein is CASSFQTEAFF.